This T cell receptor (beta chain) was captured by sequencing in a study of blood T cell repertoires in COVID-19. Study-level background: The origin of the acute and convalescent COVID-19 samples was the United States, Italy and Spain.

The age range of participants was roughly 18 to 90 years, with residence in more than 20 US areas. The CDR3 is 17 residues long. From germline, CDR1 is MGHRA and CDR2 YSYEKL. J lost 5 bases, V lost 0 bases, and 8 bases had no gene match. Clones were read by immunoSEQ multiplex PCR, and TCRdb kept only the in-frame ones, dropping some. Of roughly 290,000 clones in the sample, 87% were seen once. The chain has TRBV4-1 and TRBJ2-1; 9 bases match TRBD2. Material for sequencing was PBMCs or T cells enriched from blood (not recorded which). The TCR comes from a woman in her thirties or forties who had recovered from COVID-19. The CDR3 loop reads CASSQEGPSGNHNEQFF. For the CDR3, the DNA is TGCGCCAGCAGCCAAGAGGGTCCTAGCGGGAACCACAATGAGCAGTTCTTC.